This T cell receptor (beta chain) was profiled in a study of cytomegalovirus exposure and HLA in healthy donors. Overall study context: In a later analysis, it was reported that the 110 or so validation repertoires had been produced on the same platform as the 600 to 850 repertoires belonging to the first cohort. Study-level points and caveats: Many donors shared some public TCRs, even though most TCR sequences were rare. In vitro experiments confirmed that three CMV-associated chains were specific for CMV antigens.

Note on this clone: Its antigen is unknown.

The method was immunoSEQ multiplex PCR; TCRdb's version includes in-frame clones alone and lacks a portion of them. The table lists 250,000 to 300,000 clones, about 90% of them singletons. There are 15 residues in the CDR3. After removal of 6 bases from V and 2 bases from J, the junction contained 8 bases not matched to a gene. Germline CDR1 is MDHEN and CDR2 is SYDVKM. Sequencing was performed on PBMCs. The sequence derives from a young woman in good health and CMV-seronegative. This chain joins TRBV28 and TRBJ2-7, with 9 bases lining up with TRBD1. The CDR3 DNA reads TGTGCCAGCAGCCGCACACAGGGGGCCCCCTACGAGCAGTACTTC. Translated: CASSRTQGAPYEQYF.